These 8 T cell receptor beta chains share one sample of origin, sequenced in a study of T cell clonotyping in hematopoietic cell transplantation. Assay: immunoSEQ multiplex PCR; the TCRdb copy retains only in-frame clones and omits some. The sample yields more than 6,000 clones, roughly 35% seen once. Sample: peripheral blood mononuclear cells, taken 30 days after allogeneic stem cell transplant. Every receptor here comes from a female patient in her 60s who had an allogeneic stem cell transplant, so the T cells may come from the graft donor. Some clones in this sample may be carry-over from other donors' samples.

The V and J genes are TRBV29-1 and TRBJ2-3, with a weak D call TRBD1 (6 bases). The CDR3 sequence is 14 residues long. V dropped 1 base and J dropped 3 bases, with 11 bases sitting between them. Looked up from germline, CDR1 is SQVTM and CDR2 is ANQGSEA. The CDR3 here is CSVEGGRGTDTQYF. CDR3 nucleotide sequence: TGCAGCGTTGAAGGGGGCAGGGGAACAGATACGCAGTATTTT.

The chain recombines TRBV4-1 with TRBJ1-5; D remains ambiguous. V was cut by 0 bases and J by 7 bases, with 13 bases left in between. This CDR3 has 15 residues. From germline, CDR1 is MGHRA and CDR2 YSYEKL. CDR3 amino acids: CASSQEGYSEQPQHF. Here the CDR3 DNA reads TGCGCCAGCAGCCAAGAGGGCTACAGCGAGCAGCCCCAGCATTTT.

The J gene is TRBJ2-5, the V gene TRBV7-9, with TRBD2 identical over 14 bases. The CDR3 loop spans 17 amino acids. V lost 2 bases, J lost 5 bases, and 7 bases stayed unmatched. CDR1 is SEHNR and CDR2 is FQNEAQ in the germline V gene (reference sequence). CDR3 amino acids: CASSLPTSGGARETQYF. CDR3 sequence (DNA): TGTGCCAGCAGCTTACCGACTAGCGGGGGGGCCAGGGAGACCCAGTACTTC.

The J gene is TRBJ1-6, the V gene TRBV27; D is possibly TRBD1 (6 bases). This CDR3 region has 14 residues. Trimming shortened V by 3 bases and J by 6 bases, and 9 bases separated the two germline ends. Germline CDR1 reads MNHEY; CDR2 reads SMNVEV (reference sequence). This CDR3 reads CASSLRQANSPLHF. In DNA, the CDR3 is TGTGCCAGCAGTTTGAGACAGGCTAATTCACCCCTCCACTTT.

A few counts support this clone. This rearrangement joins TRBV14 to TRBJ1-1, with D tentatively TRBD1 (6 bases). Germline V lookup: CDR1 SGHDN, CDR2 FVKESK. V gave up 1 base and J gave up 11 bases, with 14 bases separating them. The CDR3 totals 13 residues. For the CDR3, the DNA is TGTGCCAGCAGCCAAGTTAATCAGGGGCTTGCTTTCTTT. Amino acid sequence: CASSQVNQGLAFF.

The J gene is TRBJ1-2, the V gene TRBV30, with D uncertain. The CDR3 length is 12 residues. Per the germline V gene, CDR1 is GTSNPN and CDR2 is SVGIG (reference sequence). V was shortened by 3 bases and J by 4 bases, with 9 bases between the two germline ends. CDR3 region: CAWRAGGYGYTF. In nucleotides, the CDR3 is TGTGCCTGGAGAGCGGGAGGCTATGGCTACACCTTC.

The V and J genes are TRBV6-1 and TRBJ2-7, with 10 nucleotides matching TRBD2. V shed 7 bases and J 0 bases; nucleotides not matched to a gene: 3. This CDR3 is 14 amino acids long. Germline V lookup: CDR1 MNHNS, CDR2 SASEGT. The CDR3: CASTLAGDSYEQYF. DNA of the CDR3: TGTGCCAGCACCCTAGCGGGGGACTCCTACGAGCAGTACTTC.

V is TRBV7-8 and J is TRBJ2-7, with 14 bases fitting TRBD2. Germline CDR1 reads SGHVS; CDR2 reads FQNEAQ. The V segment lost 3 bases and the J segment 5 bases; nucleotides outside the gene matches: 15. The CDR3 covers 19 residues. The CDR3 is CASSLVGTSGSTGGDEQYF. DNA for the CDR3: TGTGCCAGCAGCTTGGTCGGGACTAGCGGGAGCACGGGTGGGGACGAGCAGTACTTC.